This T cell receptor (beta chain) was recorded in a study of blood T cell repertoires in COVID-19. Study context: Material from acute and convalescent COVID-19 was sourced from the United States, Italy and Spain. Sources were T cells, B-cell-depleted T cells, or PBMCs; the material itself was cDNA or gDNA.

Original processing methods: Cell counts per sample came from amplifying reference gene primers. The table came from immunoSEQ multiplex PCR; TCRdb's copy has only in-frame clones and leaves some out. V and J calls and clone size are those listed in that table; D and trimming were worked out from the DNA. Counted here are around 320,000 clones, 89% occurring once; the ten biggest clones make up roughly 10%. The V gene lost 0 bases and the J gene lost 9 bases, with 15 bases spanning the gap. The CDR3 length is 14 residues. Germline values: CDR1 SGHDT, CDR2 YYEEEE. This chain joins TRBV5-6 and TRBJ2-5; D not certain. The TCR was taken from a woman in her 30s with COVID-19, enrolled during active disease. The sequencing sample was made of peripheral blood. CDR3 coding DNA: TGTGCCAGCAGCTTGGCCCCCAGCCCAGGTGCCCAGTACTTC. Protein sequence: CASSLAPSPGAQYF.